What follows are 22 T cell receptor beta chains derived from one specimen sequenced in a study of blood T cell repertoires in COVID-19. Data came from immunoSEQ multiplex PCR; TCRdb stores just in-frame clones and leaves some out. The sample has fewer than 350,000 clones; 81% are singletons. The sample taken for sequencing was peripheral blood. These receptors originate from a woman aged 55-70 years with active or convalescent COVID-19.

The genes are TRBV5-4 and TRBJ2-2; TRBD1 aligns across 7 bases. This CDR3 region has 13 residues. Trimming at V came to 5 bases and at J to 5 bases, leaving 3 bases not matched to a gene. CDR1 is SGHNT, CDR2 YYREEE, per germline (reference sequence). The CDR3 here is CASRPTGTGELFF. CDR3 nucleotide sequence: TGTGCCAGCAGGCCGACAGGGACCGGGGAGCTGTTTTTT. Full variable domain (remainder filled in from reference TRBV5-4 and TRBJ2-2): ETGVTQSPTHLIKTRGQQVTLRCSSQSGHNTVSWYQQALGQGPQFIFQYYREEENGRGNFPPRFSGLQFPNYSSELNVNALELDDSALYLCASRPTGTGELFFGEGSRLTVL.

The J gene is TRBJ1-1, the V gene TRBV6-5; 12 nucleotides agree with TRBD1. CDR3 length equals 15 residues. Germline CDR1 is MNHEY and CDR2 is SVGAGI. J was trimmed by 0 bases and V by 7 bases; bases with no gene match: 3. CDR3: CASKGTGGMNTEAFF. In DNA form, the CDR3 reads TGTGCCAGCAAGGGGACAGGGGGCATGAACACTGAAGCTTTCTTT.

The V gene is TRBV12-3 or TRBV12-4, the J gene TRBJ2-7; D remains unclear. V was clipped by 3 bases and J by 6 bases, with 9 bases between them. This CDR3 contains 12 residues. The chain's CDR3 is CASSLSQFEQYF. The CDR3, as DNA: TGTGCCAGCAGTTTGTCCCAGTTCGAGCAGTACTTC.

A note on this clone: The germline gene is not matched at one end of the junction; a read error may be the cause. The chain employs TRBV7-7 and TRBJ1-4, with no clear D. The CDR3 runs 13 residues. CDR1 and CDR2 from the germline V gene are SSHAT and FNYEAQ (reference sequence). The CDR3 DNA is TGTGCTAGCAGCTTTCCTCTGAGCAGGAAACTGTTTTTT. The encoded protein is CASSFPLSRKLFF. Complete variable domain (other parts from reference TRBV7-7 and TRBJ1-4): GAGVSQSPRYKVTKRGQDVTLRCDPISSHATLYWYQQALGQGPEFLTYFNYEAQPDKSGLPSDRFSAERPEGSISTLTIQRTEQRDSAMYRCASSFPLSRKLFFGSGTQLSVL.

This clone was seen repeatedly, ten times or more. V is TRBV19 and J is TRBJ1-6; tentative D call: TRBD1 (5 bases). Germline CDR1 reads LNHDA; CDR2 reads SQIVND (reference sequence). This CDR3 is 15 amino acids long. The germline V and J ends were trimmed by 3 bases and 10 bases, with 16 bases remaining between them. The CDR3 DNA is TGTGCCAGTAGTATTGTGGGCAGGGTAGACTCACCCCTCCACTTT. Translated: CASSIVGRVDSPLHF.

This clone was counted a few times. This chain uses TRBV11-2 with TRBJ1-4; maybe TRBD1 (6 bases). CDR1 and CDR2 from the germline V gene are SGHAT and FQNNGV. The CDR3 spans 19 residues. Between the trimmed V and J ends, which lost 6 bases and 0 bases, there was a span of 23 bases. CDR3 in DNA: TGTGCCAGCAGGGGTTCGACAGGAGCACCGATTGCAACTAATGAAAAACTGTTTTTT. Protein product: CASRGSTGAPIATNEKLFF.

The V gene is TRBV29-1, the J gene TRBJ2-1; 8 bases are a match to TRBD1. The germline gives CDR1 SQVTM, CDR2 ANQGSEA. The V segment lost 1 base and the J segment 5 bases; nucleotides outside the gene matches: 7. The CDR3 is 15 amino acids. This chain's CDR3 is CSVEGDRPADNEQFF. DNA for the CDR3: TGCAGCGTTGAAGGGGACAGGCCGGCCGACAATGAGCAGTTCTTC.

This rearrangement joins TRBV6-5 to TRBJ1-3; D unresolved. Trimming left V 6 bases short and J 0 bases short, with 9 bases between. The germline V gene encodes CDR1 MNHEY and CDR2 SVGAGI. There are 14 residues in the CDR3. The CDR3 bases are TGTGCCAGCAGACCCAGGTACTCTGGAAACACCATATATTTT. This sequence encodes CASRPRYSGNTIYF.

The sample holds a few counts of this clone. The V gene is TRBV27, the J gene TRBJ1-4; a weak D match, TRBD1 (5 bases). The ends were cut back, 6 bases at V and 0 bases at J, with 11 bases in the middle. The CDR3 is 15 residues long. CDR1 and CDR2 from the germline V gene are MNHEY and SMNVEV (reference sequence). CDR3 protein: CASRPGGPTNEKLFF. The CDR3 DNA reads TGTGCCAGCAGACCGGGGGGACCAACTAATGAAAAACTGTTTTTT.

The V call is TRBV10-3, the J call TRBJ2-1; 12 bases fit TRBD2. Trimming at V came to 4 bases and at J to 3 bases, leaving 7 bases not matched to a gene. From germline, CDR1 is ENHRY and CDR2 SYGVKD. The CDR3 covers 17 residues. CDR3 region: CAISGGLAGGNYNEQFF. As DNA, the CDR3 is TGTGCCATCAGTGGAGGGCTAGCGGGGGGGAACTACAATGAGCAGTTCTTC.

This rearrangement joins TRBV10-3 to TRBJ2-5, with a weak D call TRBD1 (5 bases). The CDR3 loop spans 15 amino acids. Germline CDR1 reads ENHRY; CDR2 reads SYGVKD. The V end was cut by 0 bases, the J end by 2 bases, with 10 bases between. CDR3 amino acids: CAISESQGTQETQYF. The CDR3 coding sequence is TGTGCCATCAGTGAGTCCCAGGGCACACAAGAGACCCAGTACTTC.

The rearrangement joins TRBV18 to TRBJ2-7; 7 positions match TRBD1. This CDR3 region has 16 residues. With 6 bases clipped from V and 2 bases from J, the junction kept 13 bases outside the gene matches. CDR1 is KGHSH and CDR2 is LQKENI in the germline V gene. Here the CDR3 DNA reads TGTGCCAGCTCCACCACCGGCAGGGGGATAACCTACGAGCAGTACTTC. Residues: CASSTTGRGITYEQYF. Complete variable domain (other parts from reference TRBV18 and TRBJ2-7): NAGVMQNPRHLVRRRGQEARLRCSPMKGHSHVYWYRQLPEEGLKFMVYLQKENIIDESGMPKERFSAEFPKEGPSILRIQQVVRGDSAAYFCASSTTGRGITYEQYFGPGTRLTVT.

The chain employs TRBV6-2 or TRBV6-3 and TRBJ1-1; D may be TRBD1 (6 bases). The CDR3 length is 14 residues. Per the germline V gene, CDR1 is MNHEY and CDR2 is SVGEGT. Trimming shortened V by 3 bases and J by 6 bases, and 14 bases separated the two germline ends. Here the CDR3 DNA reads TGTGCCAGCAGTTATCTACAGGGAGGGGCTGAAGCTTTCTTT. The encoded protein is CASSYLQGGAEAFF.

The rearrangement joins TRBV9 to TRBJ2-2; TRBD2 matches at 10 bases. CDR3 size: 16 residues. The V and J ends lost 4 bases and 1 base, in that order; junction bases with no gene match: 4. The germline V gene has CDR1 SGDLS and CDR2 YYNGEE. The CDR3 here is CASSTRLAGNTGELFF. CDR3 coding DNA: TGTGCCAGCAGCACCCGACTAGCGGGGAACACCGGGGAGCTGTTTTTT. The full variable domain, in which reference TRBV9 and TRBJ2-2 provide the parts outside the CDR3, is DSGVTQTPKHLITATGQRVTLRCSPRSGDLSVYWYQQSLDQGLQFLIQYYNGEERAKGNILERFSAQQFPDLHSELNLSSLELGDSALYFCASSTRLAGNTGELFFGEGSRLTVL.

The chain is built from TRBV6-5 and TRBJ1-5; 10 bases fit TRBD1. The CDR3 consists of 15 residues. The germline gives CDR1 MNHEY, CDR2 SVGAGI. J was trimmed by 3 bases and V by 8 bases; bases with no gene match: 7. Here the CDR3 reads CASGRDRGSNQPQHF. The CDR3 nucleotides are TGTGCCAGCGGAAGGGACAGGGGCTCCAATCAGCCCCAGCATTTT.

The chain carries TRBV9 and TRBJ2-2; D call uncertain. This CDR3 has 15 amino acids. V was cut by 4 bases and J by 6 bases, with 16 bases left in between. Germline-derived CDR1 and CDR2 are SGDLS and YYNGEE. CDR3 amino acids: CASSSRLLGPGELFF. CDR3 in DNA: TGTGCCAGCAGCTCAAGACTCTTAGGTCCCGGGGAGCTGTTTTTT.

The rearrangement links TRBV19 to TRBJ1-1, with 8 positions matching TRBD1. The CDR3 spans 17 residues. Germline values: CDR1 LNHDA, CDR2 SQIVND (reference sequence). Trimming took 5 bases from V and 4 from J; bases not matched to a gene: 15. CDR3 DNA sequence: TGTGCCAGTAGTCCCCTTAACAGGGACAGGCTGACCACTGAAGCTTTCTTT. It yields the protein CASSPLNRDRLTTEAFF.

The chain joins TRBV20-1 to TRBJ1-2; D is perhaps TRBD1 (6 bases). CDR3 length: 11 residues. V lost 6 bases and J lost 8, with 13 bases in between. Per the germline V gene, CDR1 is DFQATT and CDR2 is SNEGSKA (reference sequence). The CDR3 spells CSAQDSPGYTF. DNA for the CDR3: TGCAGTGCCCAGGACAGTCCGGGCTACACCTTC.

The chain employs TRBV18 and TRBJ2-7, with 9 bases aligning to TRBD2. CDR3 length: 16 residues. Germline CDR1 KGHSH, CDR2 LQKENI. J gave up 3 bases and V 2 bases, and 8 bases lay outside the gene matches. This CDR3 reads CASSPRLAGLYYEQYF. The CDR3 DNA reads TGTGCCAGCTCACCAAGGCTAGCGGGGCTATACTACGAGCAGTACTTC.

The chain recombines TRBV5-1 with TRBJ1-5; 9 nucleotides align to TRBD1. Germline loops: CDR1 SGHRS, CDR2 YFSETQ. The CDR3 contains 17 residues. V dropped 2 bases and J dropped 3; count of bases not matched to a gene: 9. CDR3 sequence (DNA): TGCGCCAGCAGCTTCCCGGGCCCACAGGGGGCCAATCAGCCCCAGCATTTT. Translating it yields CASSFPGPQGANQPQHF.

The chain carries TRBV9 and TRBJ1-1; D unresolved. The CDR3 is 13 amino acids. V was trimmed by 4 bases and J by 5 bases, leaving 12 bases between them. Germline CDR1 SGDLS, CDR2 YYNGEE. CDR3 nucleotide sequence: TGTGCCAGCAGCCCACGGACGGGAACTGAAGCTTTCTTT. Amino acids: CASSPRTGTEAFF.

CDR3 nucleotide sequence: TGTGCCAGCAGTCAGACACCAAACTATGGCTACACCTTC. Amino acids: CASSQTPNYGYTF. The rearrangement links TRBV6-5 to TRBJ1-2; D is uncertain. This CDR3 contains 13 residues. Deletions cut 5 bases from V and 2 bases from J, with 9 bases between. The germline V gene encodes CDR1 MNHEY and CDR2 SVGAGI.